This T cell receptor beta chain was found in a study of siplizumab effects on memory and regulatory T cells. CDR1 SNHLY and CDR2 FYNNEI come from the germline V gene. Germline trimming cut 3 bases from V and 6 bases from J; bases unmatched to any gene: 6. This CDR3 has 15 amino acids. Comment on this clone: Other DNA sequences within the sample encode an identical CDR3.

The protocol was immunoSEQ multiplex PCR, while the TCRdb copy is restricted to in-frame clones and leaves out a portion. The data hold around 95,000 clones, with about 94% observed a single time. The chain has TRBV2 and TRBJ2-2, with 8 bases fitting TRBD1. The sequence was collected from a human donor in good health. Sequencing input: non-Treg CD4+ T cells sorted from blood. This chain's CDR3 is CASSEDRVYAGELFF. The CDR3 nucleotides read TGTGCCAGCAGTGAGGACAGGGTATACGCCGGGGAGCTGTTTTTT.